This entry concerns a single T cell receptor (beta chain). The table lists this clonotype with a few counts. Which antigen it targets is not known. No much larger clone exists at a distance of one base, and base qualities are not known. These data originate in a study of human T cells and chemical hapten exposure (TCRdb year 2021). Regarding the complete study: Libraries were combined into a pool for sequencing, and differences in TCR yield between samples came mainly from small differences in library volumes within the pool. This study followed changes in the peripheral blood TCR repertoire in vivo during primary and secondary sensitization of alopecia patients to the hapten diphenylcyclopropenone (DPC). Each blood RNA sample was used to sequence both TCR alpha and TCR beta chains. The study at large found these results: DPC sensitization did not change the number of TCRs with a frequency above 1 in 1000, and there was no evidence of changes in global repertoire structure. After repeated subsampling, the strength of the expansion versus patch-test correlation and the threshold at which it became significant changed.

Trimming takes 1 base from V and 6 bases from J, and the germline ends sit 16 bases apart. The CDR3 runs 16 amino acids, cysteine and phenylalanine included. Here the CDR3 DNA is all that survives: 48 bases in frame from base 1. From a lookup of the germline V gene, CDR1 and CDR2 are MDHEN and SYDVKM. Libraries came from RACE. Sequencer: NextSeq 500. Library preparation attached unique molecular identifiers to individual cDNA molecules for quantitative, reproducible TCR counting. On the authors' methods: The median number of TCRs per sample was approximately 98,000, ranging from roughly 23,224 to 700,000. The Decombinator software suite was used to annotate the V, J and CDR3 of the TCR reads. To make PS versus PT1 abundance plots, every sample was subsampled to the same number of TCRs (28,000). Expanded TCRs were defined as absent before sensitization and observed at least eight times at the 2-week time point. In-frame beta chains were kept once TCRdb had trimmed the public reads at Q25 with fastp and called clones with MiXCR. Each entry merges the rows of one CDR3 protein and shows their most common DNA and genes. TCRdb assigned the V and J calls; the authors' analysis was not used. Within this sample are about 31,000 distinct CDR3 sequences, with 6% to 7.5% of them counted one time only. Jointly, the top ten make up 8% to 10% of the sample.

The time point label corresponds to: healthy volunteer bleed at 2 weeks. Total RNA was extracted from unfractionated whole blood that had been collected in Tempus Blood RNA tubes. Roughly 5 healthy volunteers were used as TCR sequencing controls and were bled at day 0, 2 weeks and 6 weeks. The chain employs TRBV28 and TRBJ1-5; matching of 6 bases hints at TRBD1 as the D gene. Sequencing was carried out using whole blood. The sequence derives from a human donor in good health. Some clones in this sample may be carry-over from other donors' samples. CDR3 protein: CASSLSQVGGGQPQHF. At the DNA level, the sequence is TGTGCCAGCAGTTTATCCCAGGTGGGGGGCGGTCAGCCCCAGCATTTT.